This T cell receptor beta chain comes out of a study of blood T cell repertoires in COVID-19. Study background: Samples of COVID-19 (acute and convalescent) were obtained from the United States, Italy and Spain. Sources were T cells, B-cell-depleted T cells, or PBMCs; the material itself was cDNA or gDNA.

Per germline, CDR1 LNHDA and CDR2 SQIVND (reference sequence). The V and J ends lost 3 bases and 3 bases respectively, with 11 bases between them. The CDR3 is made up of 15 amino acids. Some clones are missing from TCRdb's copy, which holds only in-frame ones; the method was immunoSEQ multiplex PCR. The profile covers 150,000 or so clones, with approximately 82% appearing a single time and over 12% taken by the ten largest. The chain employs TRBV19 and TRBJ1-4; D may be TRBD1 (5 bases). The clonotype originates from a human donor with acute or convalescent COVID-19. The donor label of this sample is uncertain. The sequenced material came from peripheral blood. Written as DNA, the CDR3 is TGTGCCAGTAGTATTGCGGGGCGGGCTAATGAAAAACTGTTTTTT. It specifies CASSIAGRANEKLFF.